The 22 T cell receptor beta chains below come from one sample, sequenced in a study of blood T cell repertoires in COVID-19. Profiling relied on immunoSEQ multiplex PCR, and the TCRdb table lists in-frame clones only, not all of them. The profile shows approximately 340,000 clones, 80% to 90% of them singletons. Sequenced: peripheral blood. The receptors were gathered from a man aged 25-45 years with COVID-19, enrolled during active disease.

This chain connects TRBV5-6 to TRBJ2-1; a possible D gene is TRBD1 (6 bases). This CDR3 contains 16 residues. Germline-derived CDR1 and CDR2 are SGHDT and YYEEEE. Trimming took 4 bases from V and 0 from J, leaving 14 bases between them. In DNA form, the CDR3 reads TGTGCCAGCAGCCCTATGACAGGCGGCTCCTACAATGAGCAGTTCTTC. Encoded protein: CASSPMTGGSYNEQFF.

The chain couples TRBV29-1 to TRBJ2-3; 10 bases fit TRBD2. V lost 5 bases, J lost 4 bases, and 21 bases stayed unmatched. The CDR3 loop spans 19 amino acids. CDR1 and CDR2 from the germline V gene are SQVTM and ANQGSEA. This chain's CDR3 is CSVKRRASGGPLLADTQYF. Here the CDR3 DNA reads TGCAGCGTTAAAAGGCGGGCTAGCGGGGGCCCCTTGCTGGCAGATACGCAGTATTTT.

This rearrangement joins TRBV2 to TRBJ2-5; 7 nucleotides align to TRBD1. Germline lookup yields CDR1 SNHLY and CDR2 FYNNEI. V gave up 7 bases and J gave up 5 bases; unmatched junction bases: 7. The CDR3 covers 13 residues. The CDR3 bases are TGTGCCAGCATGATGACAGGGATGGAGACCCAGTACTTC. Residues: CASMMTGMETQYF. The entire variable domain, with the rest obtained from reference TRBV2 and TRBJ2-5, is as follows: EPEVTQTPSHQVTQMGQEVILRCVPISNHLYFYWYRQILGQKVEFLVSFYNNEISEKSEIFDDQFSVERPDGSNFTLKIRSTKLEDSAMYFCASMMTGMETQYFGPGTRLLVL.

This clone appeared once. CDR3 protein: CASSFTGQLYEQYF. DNA of the CDR3: TGTGCCAGCAGCTTTACGGGACAGCTCTACGAGCAGTACTTC. The rearrangement joins TRBV28 to TRBJ2-7; 7 nucleotides agree with TRBD1. The CDR3 extends over 14 amino acids. V gave up 6 bases and J gave up 3 bases; unmatched junction bases: 8. The germline gives CDR1 MDHEN, CDR2 SYDVKM.

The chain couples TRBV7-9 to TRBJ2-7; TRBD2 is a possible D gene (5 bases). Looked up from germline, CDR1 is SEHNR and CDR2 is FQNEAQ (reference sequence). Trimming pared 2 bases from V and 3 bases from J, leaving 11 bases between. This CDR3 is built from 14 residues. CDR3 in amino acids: CASSLYGGGYEQYF. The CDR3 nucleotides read TGTGCCAGCAGCTTATATGGCGGAGGCTACGAGCAGTACTTC.

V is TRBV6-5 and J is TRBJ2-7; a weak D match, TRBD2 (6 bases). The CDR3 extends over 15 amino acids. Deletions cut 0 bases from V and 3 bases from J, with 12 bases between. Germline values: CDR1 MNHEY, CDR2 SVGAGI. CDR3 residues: CASSYSSGGFYEQYF. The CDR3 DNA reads TGTGCCAGCAGTTACTCAAGCGGAGGGTTCTACGAGCAGTACTTC.

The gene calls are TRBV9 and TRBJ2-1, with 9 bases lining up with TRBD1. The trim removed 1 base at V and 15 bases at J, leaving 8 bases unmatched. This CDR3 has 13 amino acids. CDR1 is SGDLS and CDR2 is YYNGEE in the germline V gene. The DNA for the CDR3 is TGTGCCAGCAGCGTACAACCCGGGACAGGGATGTTCTTC. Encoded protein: CASSVQPGTGMFF.

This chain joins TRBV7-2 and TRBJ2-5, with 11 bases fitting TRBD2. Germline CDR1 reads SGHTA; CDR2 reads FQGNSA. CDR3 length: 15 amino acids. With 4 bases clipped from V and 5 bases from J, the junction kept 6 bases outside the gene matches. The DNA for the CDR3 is TGTGCCAGCAGCTCGCTAGCTAGCGGGGGGGAGACCCAGTACTTC. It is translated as CASSSLASGGETQYF.

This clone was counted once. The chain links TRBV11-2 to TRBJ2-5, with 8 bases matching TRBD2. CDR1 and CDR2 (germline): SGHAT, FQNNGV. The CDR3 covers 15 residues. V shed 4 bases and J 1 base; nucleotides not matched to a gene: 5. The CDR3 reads CASSSTGTSQETQYF. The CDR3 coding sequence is TGTGCCAGCAGCTCCACCGGGACTAGCCAAGAGACCCAGTACTTC.

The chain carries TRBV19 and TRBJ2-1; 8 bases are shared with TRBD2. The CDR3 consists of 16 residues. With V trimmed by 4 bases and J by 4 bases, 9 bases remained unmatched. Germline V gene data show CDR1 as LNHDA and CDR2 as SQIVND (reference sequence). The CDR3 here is CASSRRASGPYNEQFF. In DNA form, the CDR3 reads TGTGCCAGTAGTAGAAGAGCTAGCGGGCCTTACAATGAGCAGTTCTTC.

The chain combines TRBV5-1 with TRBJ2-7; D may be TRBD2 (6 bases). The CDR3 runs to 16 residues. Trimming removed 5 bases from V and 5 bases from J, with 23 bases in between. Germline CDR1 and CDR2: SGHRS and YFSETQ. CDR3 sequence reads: CASSPAAGPGSHEQYF. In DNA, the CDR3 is TGCGCCAGCAGTCCTGCCGCGGGACCCGGGAGCCACGAGCAGTACTTC.

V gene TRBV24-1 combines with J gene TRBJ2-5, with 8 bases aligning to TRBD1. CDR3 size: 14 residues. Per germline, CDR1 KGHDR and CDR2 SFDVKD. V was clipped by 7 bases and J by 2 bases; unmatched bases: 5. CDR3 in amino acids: CATRGTGWQETQYF. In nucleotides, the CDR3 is TGTGCCACCAGGGGGACAGGATGGCAAGAGACCCAGTACTTC.

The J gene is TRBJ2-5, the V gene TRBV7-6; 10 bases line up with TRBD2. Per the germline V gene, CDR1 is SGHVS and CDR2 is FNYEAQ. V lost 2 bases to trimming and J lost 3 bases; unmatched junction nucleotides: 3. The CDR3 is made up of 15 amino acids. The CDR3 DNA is TGTGCCAGCAGCTTACTAGCGGGAGCGAAAGAGACCCAGTACTTC. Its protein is CASSLLAGAKETQYF.

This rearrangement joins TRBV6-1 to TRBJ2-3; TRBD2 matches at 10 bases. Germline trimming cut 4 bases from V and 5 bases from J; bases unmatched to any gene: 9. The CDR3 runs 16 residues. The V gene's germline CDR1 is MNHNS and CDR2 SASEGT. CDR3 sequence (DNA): TGTGCCAGCAGTGCAAAGCGGGGGGGCCTGGTAGATACGCAGTATTTT. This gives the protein CASSAKRGGLVDTQYF.

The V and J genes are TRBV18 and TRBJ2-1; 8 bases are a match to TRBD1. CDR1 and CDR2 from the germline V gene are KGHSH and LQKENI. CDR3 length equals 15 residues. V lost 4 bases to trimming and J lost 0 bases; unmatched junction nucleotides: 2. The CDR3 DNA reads TGTGCCAGCTCACGGACAGGGAGCTCCTACAATGAGCAGTTCTTC. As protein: CASSRTGSSYNEQFF.

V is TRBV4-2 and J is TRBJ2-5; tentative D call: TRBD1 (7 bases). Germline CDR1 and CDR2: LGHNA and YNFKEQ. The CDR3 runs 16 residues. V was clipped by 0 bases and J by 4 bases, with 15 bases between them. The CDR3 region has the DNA TGTGCCAGCAGCCAAGATAGCGGAGGGGGCGTAGAGACCCAGTACTTC. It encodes CASSQDSGGGVETQYF.

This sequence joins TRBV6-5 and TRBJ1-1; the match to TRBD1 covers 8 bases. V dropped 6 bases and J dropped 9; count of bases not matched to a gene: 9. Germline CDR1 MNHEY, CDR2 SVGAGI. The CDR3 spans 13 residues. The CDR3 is CASRGGTGLKAFF. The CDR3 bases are TGTGCCAGCAGGGGGGGGACAGGCTTGAAAGCTTTCTTT.

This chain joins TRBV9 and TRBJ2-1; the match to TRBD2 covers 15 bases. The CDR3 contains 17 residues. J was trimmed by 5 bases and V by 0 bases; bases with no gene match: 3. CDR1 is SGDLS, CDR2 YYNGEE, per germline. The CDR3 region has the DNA TGTGCCAGCAGCGTAGGGACTAGCGGGGGGGCCGACAATGAGCAGTTCTTC. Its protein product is CASSVGTSGGADNEQFF.

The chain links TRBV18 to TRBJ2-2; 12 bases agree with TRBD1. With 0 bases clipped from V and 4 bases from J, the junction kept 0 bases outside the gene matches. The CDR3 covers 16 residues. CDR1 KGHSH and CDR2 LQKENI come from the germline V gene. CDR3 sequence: CASSPPGQGATGELFF. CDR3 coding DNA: TGTGCCAGCTCACCACCGGGACAGGGGGCCACCGGGGAGCTGTTTTTT. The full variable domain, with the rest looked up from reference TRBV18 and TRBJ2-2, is NAGVMQNPRHLVRRRGQEARLRCSPMKGHSHVYWYRQLPEEGLKFMVYLQKENIIDESGMPKERFSAEFPKEGPSILRIQQVVRGDSAAYFCASSPPGQGATGELFFGEGSRLTVL.

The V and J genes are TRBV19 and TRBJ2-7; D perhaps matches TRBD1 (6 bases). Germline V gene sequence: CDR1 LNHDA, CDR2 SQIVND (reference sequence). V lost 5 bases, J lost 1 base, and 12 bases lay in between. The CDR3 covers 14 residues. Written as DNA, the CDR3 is TGTGCCAGTAGTTCGGACAGCCTATCCTACGAGCAGTACTTC. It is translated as CASSSDSLSYEQYF. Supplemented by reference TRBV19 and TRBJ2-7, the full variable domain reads DGGITQSPKYLFRKEGQNVTLSCEQNLNHDAMYWYRQDPGQGLRLIYYSQIVNDFQKGDIAEGYSVSREKKESFPLTVTSAQKNPTAFYLCASSSDSLSYEQYFGPGTRLTVT.

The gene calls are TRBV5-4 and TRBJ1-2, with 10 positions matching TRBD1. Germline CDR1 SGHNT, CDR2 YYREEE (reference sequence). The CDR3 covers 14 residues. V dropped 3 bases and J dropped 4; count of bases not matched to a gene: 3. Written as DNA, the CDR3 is TGTGCCAGCAGCTCGGACAGGGGGTCCTATGGCTACACCTTC. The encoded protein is CASSSDRGSYGYTF.

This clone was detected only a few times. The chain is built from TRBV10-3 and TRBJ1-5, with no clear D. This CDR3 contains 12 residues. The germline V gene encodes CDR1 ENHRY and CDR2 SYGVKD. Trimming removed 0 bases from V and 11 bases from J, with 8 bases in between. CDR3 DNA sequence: TGTGCCATCAGTGAGTCGGCAGAGGCCCAGCATTTT. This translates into CAISESAEAQHF.